One and the same sample provided the 31 T cell receptor beta chains below, sequenced in a study of technical replicates of blood from a handful of donors. The table came from immunoSEQ multiplex PCR; TCRdb's copy has only in-frame clones and leaves some out. The sample holds approximately 69,000 clones, 95% to 97% seen once. Sample: T cells isolated from PBMCs. Source of these receptors: a human donor in good health.

The count of this clone is one. V and J are TRBV2 and TRBJ2-3; maybe TRBD2 (6 bases). There are 14 residues in the CDR3. V shed 2 bases and J shed 6 bases, with 12 bases lying between them. Germline lookup yields CDR1 SNHLY and CDR2 FYNNEI. CDR3 bases: TGTGCCAGCAGTGAATACGGCGGGGCGGATACGCAGTATTTT. Translating it yields CASSEYGGADTQYF.

The gene calls are TRBV13 and TRBJ2-1; D is perhaps TRBD2 (6 bases). V was pared by 2 bases and J by 10 bases, with 6 bases between. This CDR3 is built from 11 residues. CDR1 is PRHDT, CDR2 FYEKMQ, per germline (reference sequence). The CDR3 DNA reads as TGTGCCAGCAGCTTACTAGCGGAGCAGTTCTTC. Residues: CASSLLAEQFF.

This rearrangement joins TRBV7-9 to TRBJ2-4; 7 bases are a match to TRBD2. V shed 5 bases, J shed 3 bases, and the junction held 10 bases outside the gene matches. The CDR3 has 16 residues. Germline V gene lookup returns CDR1 SEHNR and CDR2 FQNEAQ (reference sequence). CDR3 amino acids: CASSPTGGGVKNIQYF. The CDR3 DNA follows: TGTGCCAGCAGCCCGACTGGCGGGGGAGTCAAAAACATTCAGTACTTC.

The V call is TRBV29-1, the J call TRBJ2-7; D remains unclear. The V end lost 6 bases, the J end lost 3 bases, and 15 bases lay between the germline ends. The CDR3 totals 13 residues. Germline V gives CDR1 SQVTM, CDR2 ANQGSEA. CDR3 nucleotide sequence: TGCAGCGTCCGAGGCAGCGCAATCTACGAGCAGTACTTC. Its protein is CSVRGSAIYEQYF.

V usage is TRBV27 and J usage is TRBJ1-2; D is possibly TRBD1 (5 bases). The germline V gene encodes CDR1 MNHEY and CDR2 SMNVEV (reference sequence). V was clipped by 5 bases and J by 1 base, with 14 bases between them. The CDR3 consists of 15 residues. For the CDR3, the DNA is TGTGCCAGCAGTCCCCTAGACAGAGATAACTATGGCTACACCTTC. Its protein product is CASSPLDRDNYGYTF.

This rearrangement joins TRBV4-1 to TRBJ1-3; weak D call: TRBD1 (5 bases). There are 17 residues in the CDR3. Germline V CDR1 and CDR2: MGHRA, YSYEKL. Trimming took 1 base from V and 4 from J, leaving 17 bases between them. The CDR3 region is CASSQGGLGADGNTIYF. Written as DNA, the CDR3 is TGCGCCAGCAGCCAAGGGGGATTAGGGGCGGACGGAAACACCATATATTTT.

The V call is TRBV6-1, the J call TRBJ2-1, with D possibly matching TRBD1 (6 bases). Trimming took off 11 bases at V and 7 bases at J, with 18 bases between the two ends. Germline CDR1 reads MNHNS; CDR2 reads SASEGT. This CDR3 region has 13 residues. The DNA for the CDR3 is TGTGCCGGGAGTAAGGGTCAGGGGAATGAGCAGTTCTTC. The encoded protein is CAGSKGQGNEQFF.

The chain employs TRBV5-1 and TRBJ2-1; TRBD2 matches 15 bases. Germline CDR1 reads SGHRS; CDR2 reads YFSETQ. This CDR3 region has 15 residues. Losses at the gene ends were 3 bases for V and 8 bases for J; bases not matched to a gene: 3. The DNA for the CDR3 is TGCGCCAGCAGCTCCGGACTAGCGGGAGGGGATGAGCAGTTCTTC. It is translated as CASSSGLAGGDEQFF.

The V gene is TRBV7-8, the J gene TRBJ2-1, with no clear D. Germline V gene sequence: CDR1 SGHVS, CDR2 FQNEAQ. Trimming shortened V by 6 bases and J by 2 bases, and 14 bases separated the two germline ends. The CDR3 covers 15 residues. CDR3 in amino acids: CASRSQDFAYNEQFF. CDR3 nucleotides: TGTGCCAGCAGGTCGCAGGATTTTGCCTACAATGAGCAGTTCTTC.

The CDR3 region is CASSQRGANEQFF. In DNA form, the CDR3 reads TGTGCCAGCAGCCAACGGGGGGCGAATGAGCAGTTCTTC. The chain employs TRBV5-4 and TRBJ2-1; a weak D match, TRBD2 (7 bases). The length of the CDR3 is 13 residues. Germline CDR1 and CDR2: SGHNT and YYREEE (reference sequence). The V and J ends lost 4 bases and 7 bases respectively, with 12 bases between them. The entire variable domain, with the rest obtained from reference TRBV5-4 and TRBJ2-1, is as follows: ETGVTQSPTHLIKTRGQQVTLRCSSQSGHNTVSWYQQALGQGPQFIFQYYREEENGRGNFPPRFSGLQFPNYSSELNVNALELDDSALYLCASSQRGANEQFFGPGTRLTVL.

The CDR3 region has the DNA TGCGCCAGCAGCCAATACAAGGGGTTTGGTACTGAAGCTTTCTTT. The encoded protein is CASSQYKGFGTEAFF. V gene TRBV4-1 combines with J gene TRBJ1-1; weak D call: TRBD1 (5 bases). The V gene's germline CDR1 is MGHRA and CDR2 YSYEKL. V was trimmed by 2 bases and J by 5 bases, leaving 15 bases between them. The CDR3 has 15 residues.

Only one count was recorded for this clone. J is TRBJ2-3 and V is TRBV7-8; D unclear. Trimming shortened V by 4 bases and J by 3 bases, and 14 bases separated the two germline ends. In germline, CDR1 is SGHVS, CDR2 FQNEAQ. The CDR3 length is 15 residues. The CDR3 region has the DNA TGTGCCAGCAGCTCACCCCTTGGGCTAACAGATACGCAGTATTTT. Translated, it gives CASSSPLGLTDTQYF.

The chain couples TRBV7-9 to TRBJ1-5; no clear D gene. The CDR3 sequence is 15 residues long. Germline CDR1 and CDR2: SEHNR and FQNEAQ (reference sequence). V shed 4 bases and J shed 0 bases, with 10 bases lying between them. The CDR3 spells CASSSTSSSNQPQHF. The CDR3 DNA reads as TGTGCCAGCAGCTCAACTAGTTCTAGCAATCAGCCCCAGCATTTT.

This chain joins TRBV15 and TRBJ2-7, with D tentatively TRBD1 (6 bases). The CDR3 covers 15 residues. Germline V gene sequence: CDR1 LNHNV, CDR2 YYDKDF (reference sequence). Trimming cost V 3 bases and J 0 bases, with 12 bases left between them. The CDR3 here is CATSRQDRYSYEQYF. The CDR3 nucleotides are TGTGCCACCAGCAGGCAGGACAGATACTCCTACGAGCAGTACTTC. Looking up the rest from reference TRBV15 and TRBJ2-7 gives the full variable domain: DAMVIQNPRYQVTQFGKPVTLSCSQTLNHNVMYWYQQKSSQAPKLLFHYYDKDFNNEADTPDNFQSRRPNTSFCFLDIRSPGLGDTAMYLCATSRQDRYSYEQYFGPGTRLTVT.

The V gene is TRBV7-9, the J gene TRBJ2-2; unclear D gene. Germline CDR1 is SEHNR and CDR2 is FQNEAQ (reference sequence). This CDR3 spans 13 amino acids. V lost 6 bases to trimming and J lost 1 base, with 6 bases between them. The CDR3 reads CASRAVNTGELFF. CDR3 bases: TGTGCCAGCAGGGCCGTGAACACCGGGGAGCTGTTTTTT.

The chain joins TRBV28 to TRBJ2-2; D is undetermined. The ends were cut back, 7 bases at V and 7 bases at J, with 10 bases in the middle. The germline V gene has CDR1 MDHEN and CDR2 SYDVKM. The CDR3 is 12 amino acids. The CDR3, as DNA: TGTGCCAGCATGTTAATCGGCGGGGAGCTGTTTTTT. This encodes CASMLIGGELFF.

The chain employs TRBV4-1 and TRBJ1-2, with D maybe TRBD1 (5 bases). Looked up from germline, CDR1 is MGHRA and CDR2 is YSYEKL. This CDR3 spans 15 amino acids. Trimming took off 1 base at V and 4 bases at J, with 13 bases between the two ends. Here the CDR3 DNA reads TGCGCCAGCAGCCAAGTGGGGGGGACGGTCTATGGCTACACCTTC. Translating gives CASSQVGGTVYGYTF.

V gene TRBV4-1 combines with J gene TRBJ2-7, with 8 bases identical to TRBD2. The CDR3 consists of 18 residues. Losses at the gene ends were 4 bases for V and 0 bases for J; bases not matched to a gene: 14. CDR1 is MGHRA and CDR2 is YSYEKL in the germline V gene. As DNA, the CDR3 is TGCGCCAGCAGCCCCCGCCGGGTCCTAAGCGGGAGCTCCTACGAGCAGTACTTC. This translates into CASSPRRVLSGSSYEQYF.

CDR3 nucleotide sequence: TGTGCCAGCAGCCCAACAGGGCCCCTTGGCACAGATACGCAGTATTTT. It is translated as CASSPTGPLGTDTQYF. The chain combines TRBV7-8 with TRBJ2-3; D possibly corresponds to TRBD1 (6 bases). The CDR3 loop spans 16 amino acids. V gave up 5 bases and J gave up 1 base, with 16 bases separating them. The germline CDR1 and CDR2 sequences are SGHVS and FQNEAQ.

The V and J genes are TRBV2 and TRBJ2-3, with 10 bases identical to TRBD2. This CDR3 has 15 residues. From germline, CDR1 is SNHLY and CDR2 FYNNEI. V dropped 4 bases and J dropped 3; count of bases not matched to a gene: 4. The CDR3 DNA reads as TGTGCCAGCAGTGTCCTAGCGGGAGCGACAGATACGCAGTATTTT. Amino acid sequence: CASSVLAGATDTQYF.

The chain is built from TRBV5-1 and TRBJ2-1; 15 bases match TRBD2. The CDR3 has 18 residues. Trimming at V came to 2 bases and at J to 2 bases, leaving 5 bases not matched to a gene. Germline assignment: CDR1 SGHRS and CDR2 YFSETQ. The CDR3 nucleotides read TGCGCCAGCAGCTTCTCACGGACTAGCGGGGGGGCCTACAATGAGCAGTTCTTC. Protein product: CASSFSRTSGGAYNEQFF.

The genes are TRBV7-9 and TRBJ1-2, with D unclear. CDR1 is SEHNR, CDR2 FQNEAQ, per germline (reference sequence). Trimming stripped 11 bases from V and 8 bases from J, with 9 bases between. This CDR3 contains 9 residues. In nucleotides, the CDR3 is TGTGCCGGCACTGAGGGCTACACCTTC. It codes for CAGTEGYTF.

The chain has TRBV4-1 and TRBJ2-3, with 8 bases matching TRBD2. Germline V CDR1 and CDR2: MGHRA, YSYEKL. Trimming cost V 4 bases and J 0 bases; bases outside gene matches: 6. This CDR3 has 16 residues. CDR3 region: CASSPELAASTDTQYF. In DNA, the CDR3 is TGCGCCAGCAGCCCGGAACTAGCGGCTAGCACAGATACGCAGTATTTT.

This rearrangement joins TRBV28 to TRBJ2-5; no definite D call. The CDR3 totals 14 residues. Trimming took off 2 bases at V and 2 bases at J, with 9 bases between the two ends. CDR1 and CDR2 (germline): MDHEN, SYDVKM. The CDR3 DNA follows: TGTGCCAGCAGTTTAAGCACCAGGCAAGAGACCCAGTACTTC. Translated, it gives CASSLSTRQETQYF.

The V and J genes are TRBV29-1 and TRBJ2-1; 10 bases agree with TRBD2. Trimming removed 2 bases from V and 9 bases from J; junction bases left unmatched: 10. Germline V gene lookup returns CDR1 SQVTM and CDR2 ANQGSEA. This CDR3 is 15 amino acids long. CDR3 nucleotides: TGCAGCGTTGAAAGCGGGGGGGCTTTCCAGAGTGAGCAGTTCTTC. Translation: CSVESGGAFQSEQFF.

The gene calls are TRBV11-3 and TRBJ1-3, with D possibly being TRBD1 (6 bases). The CDR3 is 14 residues long. Trimming removed 3 bases from V and 2 bases from J, with 8 bases in between. Germline V gene sequence: CDR1 SGHNT, CDR2 YENEEA. DNA for the CDR3: TGTGCCAGCAGCTTTTCAGGGGCTGGAAACACCATATATTTT. Residues: CASSFSGAGNTIYF.

This chain links TRBV9 with TRBJ2-1, with D uncertain. V dropped 4 bases and J dropped 9 bases, with 17 bases sitting between them. Germline-derived CDR1 and CDR2 are SGDLS and YYNGEE. The CDR3 covers 14 residues. The CDR3 here is CASSPLNFGPEQFF. CDR3 DNA sequence: TGTGCCAGCAGCCCTCTCAATTTTGGGCCTGAGCAGTTCTTC.

Only one count was recorded for this clone. The chain carries TRBV2 and TRBJ2-1, with 11 bases fitting TRBD1. Germline CDR1 is SNHLY and CDR2 is FYNNEI. This CDR3 is built from 15 residues. The ends lost 7 bases at V and 5 bases at J; junction bases unmatched: 7. Here the CDR3 DNA reads TGTGCCAGCAAACGACCGGGACAGGGGGACAATGAGCAGTTCTTC. Protein product: CASKRPGQGDNEQFF.

The rearrangement uses TRBV11-2 and TRBJ2-2; weak D call: TRBD1 (5 bases). The V end lost 6 bases, the J end lost 2 bases, and 19 bases lay between the germline ends. The germline V gene encodes CDR1 SGHAT and CDR2 FQNNGV. The CDR3 loop spans 17 amino acids. The CDR3 loop is CASSFTHGRENTGELFF. The CDR3 nucleotides read TGTGCCAGCAGTTTTACTCACGGCAGGGAAAACACCGGGGAGCTGTTTTTT.

This chain links TRBV30 with TRBJ2-1; 9 bases align to TRBD1. With 7 bases clipped from V and 4 bases from J, the junction kept 8 bases outside the gene matches. Germline assignment: CDR1 GTSNPN and CDR2 SVGIG (reference sequence). The length of the CDR3 is 14 residues. CDR3 DNA: TGTGCCTCGCTAGGGGACAGGGTTTACAATGAGCAGTTCTTC. Encoded protein: CASLGDRVYNEQFF.

V is TRBV10-3 and J is TRBJ2-7; TRBD1 might be the D (5 bases). Trimming took 5 bases from V and 2 from J, leaving 13 bases between them. Germline assignment: CDR1 ENHRY and CDR2 SYGVKD. This CDR3 has 14 residues. For the CDR3, the DNA is TGTGCCATCAGTCGCCTGCAGACAGCCTACGAGCAGTACTTC. It translates to CAISRLQTAYEQYF.